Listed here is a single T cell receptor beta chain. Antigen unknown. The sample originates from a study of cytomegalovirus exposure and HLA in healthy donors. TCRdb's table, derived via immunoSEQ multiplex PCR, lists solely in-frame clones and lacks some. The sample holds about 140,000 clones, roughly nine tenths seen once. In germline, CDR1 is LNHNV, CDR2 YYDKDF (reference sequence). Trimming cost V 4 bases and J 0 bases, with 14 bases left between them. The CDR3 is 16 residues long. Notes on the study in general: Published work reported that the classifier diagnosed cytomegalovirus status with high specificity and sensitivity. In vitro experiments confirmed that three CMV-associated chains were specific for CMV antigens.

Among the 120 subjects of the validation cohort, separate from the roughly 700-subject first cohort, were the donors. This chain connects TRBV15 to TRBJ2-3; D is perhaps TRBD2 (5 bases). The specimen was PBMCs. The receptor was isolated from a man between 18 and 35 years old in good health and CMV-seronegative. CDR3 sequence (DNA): TGTGCCACCAGCACCTACCGGACTGGCAGCACAGATACGCAGTATTTT. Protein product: CATSTYRTGSTDTQYF.